This T cell receptor (beta chain) was sequenced during a study of blood T cell repertoires in COVID-19. Whole-study context: Nucleic acid was either cDNA or gDNA, and it came from T cells, B-cell-depleted T cells, or PBMCs.

Profiled with immunoSEQ multiplex PCR; TCRdb holds only in-frame clones, not every one. The sample holds 65,000 to 70,000 clones, more than 85% seen once. The sequencing sample was made of peripheral blood. This TCR came from a human donor with active COVID-19. The donor label of this sample is uncertain.

The CDR3 nucleotides are TGTGCCAGTAGTATAGGCGCAGGCAGAATAACCTACGAGCAGTACTTC. Amino acids: CASSIGAGRITYEQYF. The chain links TRBV19 to TRBJ2-7; D gene ambiguous. The CDR3 is 16 amino acids. The ends were cut back, 1 base at V and 2 bases at J, with 15 bases in the middle. Germline CDR1 is LNHDA and CDR2 is SQIVND (reference sequence).